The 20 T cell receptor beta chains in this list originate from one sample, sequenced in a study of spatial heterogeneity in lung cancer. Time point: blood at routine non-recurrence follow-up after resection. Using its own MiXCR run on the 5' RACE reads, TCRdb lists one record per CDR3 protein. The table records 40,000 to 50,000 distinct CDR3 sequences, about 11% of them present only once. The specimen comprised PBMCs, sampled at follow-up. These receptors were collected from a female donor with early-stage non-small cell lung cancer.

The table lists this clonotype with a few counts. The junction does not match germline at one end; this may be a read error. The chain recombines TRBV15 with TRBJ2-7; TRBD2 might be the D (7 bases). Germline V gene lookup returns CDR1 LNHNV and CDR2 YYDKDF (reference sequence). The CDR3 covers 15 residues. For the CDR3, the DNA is TGTGCCACCAGAAGAGATCGGGGGGCAAGCTACGAGCAGTACTTC. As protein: CATRRDRGASYEQYF.

CDR3 sequence reads: CAWLNRGYRETQYF. The CDR3 DNA sequence: TGTGCCTGGTTAAATCGGGGGTACAGGGAGACCCAGTACTTC. This chain uses TRBV30 with TRBJ2-5; D may be TRBD2 (6 bases). The CDR3 is 14 residues long. Germline lookup yields CDR1 GTSNPN and CDR2 SVGIG (reference sequence). V was trimmed by 5 bases and J by 5 bases, leaving 18 bases between them.

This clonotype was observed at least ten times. The chain's CDR3 is CASSQEKGSTWGNTEAFF. The CDR3 nucleotides are TGTGCCAGCAGCCAAGAGAAGGGCTCGACGTGGGGGAACACTGAAGCTTTCTTT. The chain has TRBV3-1 and TRBJ1-1; no reliable D call. The CDR3 contains 18 residues. The V gene's germline CDR1 is LGHDT and CDR2 YNNKEL (reference sequence). The V end lost 0 bases, the J end lost 1 base, and 18 bases lay between the germline ends. Looking up the rest from reference TRBV3-1 and TRBJ1-1 gives the full variable domain: DTAVSQTPKYLVTQMGNDKSIKCEQNLGHDTMYWYKQDSKKFLKIMFSYNNKELIINETVPNRFSPKSPDKAHLNLHINSLELGDSAVYFCASSQEKGSTWGNTEAFFGQGTRLTVV.

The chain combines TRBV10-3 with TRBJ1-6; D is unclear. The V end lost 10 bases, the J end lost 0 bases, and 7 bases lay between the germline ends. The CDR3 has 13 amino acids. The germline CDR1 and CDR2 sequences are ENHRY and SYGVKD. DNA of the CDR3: TGTGCCACCTCAAGCTCCTATAATTCACCCCTCCACTTT. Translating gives CATSSSYNSPLHF.

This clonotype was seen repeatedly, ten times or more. This chain's CDR3 is CASSVGEETQYF. CDR3 sequence (DNA): TGTGCCAGCAGTGTCGGGGAAGAGACCCAGTACTTC. The chain recombines TRBV28 with TRBJ2-5; tentative D call: TRBD2 (5 bases). V was trimmed by 5 bases and J by 3 bases, leaving 7 bases between them. This CDR3 has 12 residues. Germline CDR1 and CDR2: MDHEN and SYDVKM.

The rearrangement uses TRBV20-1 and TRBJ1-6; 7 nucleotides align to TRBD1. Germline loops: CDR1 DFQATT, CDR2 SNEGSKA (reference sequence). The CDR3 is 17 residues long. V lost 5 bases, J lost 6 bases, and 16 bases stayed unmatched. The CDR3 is CSAVGTDILTANSPLHF. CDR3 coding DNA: TGCAGTGCTGTAGGGACAGATATCCTTACGGCTAATTCACCCCTCCACTTT.

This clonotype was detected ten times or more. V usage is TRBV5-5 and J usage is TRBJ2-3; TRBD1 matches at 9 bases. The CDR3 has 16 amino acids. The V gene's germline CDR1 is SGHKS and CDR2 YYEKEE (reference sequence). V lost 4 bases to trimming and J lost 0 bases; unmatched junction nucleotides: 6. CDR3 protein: CASSVIGTGSTDTQYF. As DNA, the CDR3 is TGTGCCAGCAGCGTCATCGGGACAGGGAGCACAGATACGCAGTATTTT. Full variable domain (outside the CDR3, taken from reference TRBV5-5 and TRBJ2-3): DAGVTQSPTHLIKTRGQQVTLRCSPISGHKSVSWYQQVLGQGPQFIFQYYEKEERGRGNFPDRFSARQFPNYSSELNVNALLLGDSALYLCASSVIGTGSTDTQYFGPGTRLTVL.

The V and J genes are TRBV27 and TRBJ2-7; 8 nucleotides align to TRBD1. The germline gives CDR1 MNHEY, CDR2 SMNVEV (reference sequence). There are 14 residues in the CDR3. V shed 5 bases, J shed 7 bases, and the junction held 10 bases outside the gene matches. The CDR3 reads CASSATGTGGEQYF. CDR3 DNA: TGTGCCAGCAGTGCTACCGGGACAGGAGGGGAGCAGTACTTC.

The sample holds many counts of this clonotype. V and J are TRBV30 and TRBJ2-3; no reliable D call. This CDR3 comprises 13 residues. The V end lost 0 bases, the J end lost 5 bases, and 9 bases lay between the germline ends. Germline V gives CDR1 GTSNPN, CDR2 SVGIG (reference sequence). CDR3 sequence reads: CAWSVGGLDTQYF. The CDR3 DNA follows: TGTGCCTGGAGTGTGGGCGGTTTAGATACGCAGTATTTT.

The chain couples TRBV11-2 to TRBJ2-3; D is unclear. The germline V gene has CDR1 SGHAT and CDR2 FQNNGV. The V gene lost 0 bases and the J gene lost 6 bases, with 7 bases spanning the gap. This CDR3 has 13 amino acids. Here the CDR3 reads CASSLDLRDTQYF. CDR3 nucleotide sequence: TGTGCCAGCAGCTTAGATCTTAGGGATACGCAGTATTTT.

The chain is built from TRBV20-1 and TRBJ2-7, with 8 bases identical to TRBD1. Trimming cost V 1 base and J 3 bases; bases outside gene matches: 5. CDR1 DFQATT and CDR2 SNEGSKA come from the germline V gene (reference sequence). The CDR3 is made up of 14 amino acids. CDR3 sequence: CSARAPTGVYEQYF. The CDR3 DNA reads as TGCAGTGCTAGAGCTCCGACAGGGGTCTACGAGCAGTACTTC.

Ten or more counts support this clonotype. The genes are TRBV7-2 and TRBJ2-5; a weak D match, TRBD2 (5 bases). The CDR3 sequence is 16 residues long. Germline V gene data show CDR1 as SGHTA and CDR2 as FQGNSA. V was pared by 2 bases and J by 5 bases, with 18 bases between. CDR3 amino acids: CASSLRRKGPGETQYF. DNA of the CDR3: TGTGCCAGCAGCTTACGGCGAAAAGGTCCGGGGGAGACCCAGTACTTC.

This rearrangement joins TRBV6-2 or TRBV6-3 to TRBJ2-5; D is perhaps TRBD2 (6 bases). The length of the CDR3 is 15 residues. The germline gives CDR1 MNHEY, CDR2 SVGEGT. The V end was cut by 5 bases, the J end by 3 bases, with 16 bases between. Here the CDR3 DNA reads TGTGCCAGCAGTCCGGGACTGATTGACAAAGAGACCCAGTACTTC. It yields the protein CASSPGLIDKETQYF.

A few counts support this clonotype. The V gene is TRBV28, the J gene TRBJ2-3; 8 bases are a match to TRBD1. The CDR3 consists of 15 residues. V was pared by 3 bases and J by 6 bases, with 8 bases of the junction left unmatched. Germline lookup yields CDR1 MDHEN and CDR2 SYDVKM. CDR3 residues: CASSFWTGYGDTQYF. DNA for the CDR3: TGTGCCAGCAGTTTTTGGACAGGGTACGGGGATACGCAGTATTTT.

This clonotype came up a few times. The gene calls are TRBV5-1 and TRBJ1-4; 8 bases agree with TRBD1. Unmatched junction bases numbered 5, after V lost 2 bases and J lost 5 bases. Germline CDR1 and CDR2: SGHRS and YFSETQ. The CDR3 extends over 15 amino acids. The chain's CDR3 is CASSFGQGGNEKLFF. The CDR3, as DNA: TGCGCCAGCAGCTTCGGACAGGGAGGCAATGAAAAACTGTTTTTT.

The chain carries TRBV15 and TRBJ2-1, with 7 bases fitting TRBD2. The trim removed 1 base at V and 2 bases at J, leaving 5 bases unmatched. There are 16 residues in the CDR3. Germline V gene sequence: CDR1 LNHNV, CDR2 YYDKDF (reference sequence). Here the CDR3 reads CATSRGASGTYNEQFF. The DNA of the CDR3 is TGTGCCACCAGCAGAGGGGCTAGCGGAACCTACAATGAGCAGTTCTTC. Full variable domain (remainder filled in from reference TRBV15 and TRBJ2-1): DAMVIQNPRYQVTQFGKPVTLSCSQTLNHNVMYWYQQKSSQAPKLLFHYYDKDFNNEADTPDNFQSRRPNTSFCFLDIRSPGLGDTAMYLCATSRGASGTYNEQFFGPGTRLTVL.

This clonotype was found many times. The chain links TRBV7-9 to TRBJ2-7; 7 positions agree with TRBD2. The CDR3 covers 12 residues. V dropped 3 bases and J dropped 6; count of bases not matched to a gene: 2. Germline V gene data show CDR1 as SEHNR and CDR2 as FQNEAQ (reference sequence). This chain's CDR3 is CASSFGGGEQYF. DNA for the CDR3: TGTGCCAGCAGCTTCGGCGGGGGCGAGCAGTACTTC.

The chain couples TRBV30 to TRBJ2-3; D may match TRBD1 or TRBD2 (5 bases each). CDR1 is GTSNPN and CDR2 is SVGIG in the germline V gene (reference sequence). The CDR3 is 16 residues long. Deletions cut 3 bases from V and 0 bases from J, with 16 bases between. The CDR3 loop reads CAWSPWDGKSTDTQYF. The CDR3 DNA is TGTGCCTGGAGCCCCTGGGACGGAAAGAGCACAGATACGCAGTATTTT.

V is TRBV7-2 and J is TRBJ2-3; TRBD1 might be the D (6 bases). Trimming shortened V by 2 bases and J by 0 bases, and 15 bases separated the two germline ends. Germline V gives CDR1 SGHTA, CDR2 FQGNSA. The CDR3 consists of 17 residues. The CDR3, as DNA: TGTGCCAGCAGCTTACGTAGGGGGACGACTAGCACAGATACGCAGTATTTT. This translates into CASSLRRGTTSTDTQYF.

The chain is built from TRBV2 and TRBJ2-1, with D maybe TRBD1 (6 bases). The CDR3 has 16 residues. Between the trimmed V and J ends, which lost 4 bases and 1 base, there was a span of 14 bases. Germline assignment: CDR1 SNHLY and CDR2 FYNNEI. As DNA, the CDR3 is TGTGCCAGCAGTGGATCCAGGGGTGTTTCCTACAATGAGCAGTTCTTC. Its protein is CASSGSRGVSYNEQFF.